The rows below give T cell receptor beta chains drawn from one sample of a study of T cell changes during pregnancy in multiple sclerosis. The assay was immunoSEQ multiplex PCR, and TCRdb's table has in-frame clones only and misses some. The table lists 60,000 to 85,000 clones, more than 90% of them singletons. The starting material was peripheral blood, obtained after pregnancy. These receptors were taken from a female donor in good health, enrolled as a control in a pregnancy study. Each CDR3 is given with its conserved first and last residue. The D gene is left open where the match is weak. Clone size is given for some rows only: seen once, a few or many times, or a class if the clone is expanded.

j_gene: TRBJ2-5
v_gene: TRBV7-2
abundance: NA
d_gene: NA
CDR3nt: TGTGCCAGCAGCTTGACGCGGGAAGAGACCCAGTACTTC
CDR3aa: CASSLTREETQYF

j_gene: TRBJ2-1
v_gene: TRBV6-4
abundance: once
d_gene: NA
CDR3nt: TGTGCCAGCAGTGACTCGAGCGAGAATGAGCAGTTCTTC
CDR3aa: CASSDSSENEQFF

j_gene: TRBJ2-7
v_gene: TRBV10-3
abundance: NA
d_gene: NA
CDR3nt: TGTGCCATCAGTGAGTCGATGGGGGCGGCCTACGAGCAGTACTTC
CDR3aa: CAISESMGAAYEQYF

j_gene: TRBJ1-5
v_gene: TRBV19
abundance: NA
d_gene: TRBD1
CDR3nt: TGTGCCAGTAGTGCACAGGGGTCTTTCAATCAGCCCCAGCATTTT
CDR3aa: CASSAQGSFNQPQHF

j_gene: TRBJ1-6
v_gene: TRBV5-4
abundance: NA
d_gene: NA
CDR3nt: TGTGCCAGCAGCTTGGGGGGGCAGGGGCAGGGTTCACCCCTCCACTTT
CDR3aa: CASSLGGQGQGSPLHF

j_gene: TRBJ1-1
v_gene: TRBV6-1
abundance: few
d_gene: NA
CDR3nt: TGTGCCAGCAGTGTACGGGAGAACACTGAAGCTTTCTTT
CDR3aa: CASSVRENTEAFF

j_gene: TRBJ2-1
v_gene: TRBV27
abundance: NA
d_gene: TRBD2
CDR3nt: TGTGCCAGCAGCTCCGGGACTAGCGGGTACAATGAGCAGTTCTTC
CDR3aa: CASSSGTSGYNEQFF

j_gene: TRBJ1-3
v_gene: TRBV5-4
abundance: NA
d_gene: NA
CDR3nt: TGTGCCAGCAGCACCGCTGGGGGGGGAAACACCATATATTTT
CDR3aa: CASSTAGGGNTIYF

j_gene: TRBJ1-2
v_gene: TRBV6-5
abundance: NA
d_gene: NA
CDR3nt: TGTGCCAGCAGTTACTCGCCAGGGGATGGCTATGGCTACACCTTC
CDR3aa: CASSYSPGDGYGYTF

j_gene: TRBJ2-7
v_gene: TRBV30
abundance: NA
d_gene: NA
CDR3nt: TGTGCCTGGAGTGAACAACAGGCTTATAATTTCTACGAGCAGTACTTC
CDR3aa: CAWSEQQAYNFYEQYF

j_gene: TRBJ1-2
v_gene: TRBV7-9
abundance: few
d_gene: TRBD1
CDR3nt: TGTGCCAGCAGCTTAAGGGACAGGGGGGCCGACTATGGCTACACCTTC
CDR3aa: CASSLRDRGADYGYTF

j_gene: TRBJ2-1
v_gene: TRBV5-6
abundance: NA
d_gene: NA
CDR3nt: TGTGCCAGCAGCTTGGTGGGGCTGCTCTCCTACAATGAGCAGTTCTTC
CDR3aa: CASSLVGLLSYNEQFF

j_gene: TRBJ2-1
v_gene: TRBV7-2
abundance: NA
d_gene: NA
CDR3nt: TGTGCCAGCAGCTTAGATGGGGGGAGATACAATGAGCAGTTCTTC
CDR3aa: CASSLDGGRYNEQFF

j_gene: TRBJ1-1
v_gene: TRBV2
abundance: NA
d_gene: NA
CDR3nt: TGTGCCAGCAGTCAGGGCATGAACACTGAAGCTTTCTTT
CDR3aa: CASSQGMNTEAFF

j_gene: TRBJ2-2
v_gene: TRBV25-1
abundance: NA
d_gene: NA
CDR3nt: TGTGCCAGCAGTCATACCGGGGAGCTGTTTTTT
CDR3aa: CASSHTGELFF

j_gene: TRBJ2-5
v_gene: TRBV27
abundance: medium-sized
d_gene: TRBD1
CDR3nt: TGTGCCAGCAGCCCGAGGGAGGGACAGGGCCGGAAGACCCAGTACTTC
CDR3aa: CASSPREGQGRKTQYF

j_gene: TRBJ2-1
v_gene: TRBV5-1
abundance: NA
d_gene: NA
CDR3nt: TGCGCCAGCAGCTACAGCTCCTACAATGAGCAGTTCTTC
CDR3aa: CASSYSSYNEQFF

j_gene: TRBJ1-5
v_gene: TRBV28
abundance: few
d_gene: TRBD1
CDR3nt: TGTGCCAGCAGTTGGGCGGGGGACAGGGGCCAGCCCCAGCATTTT
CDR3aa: CASSWAGDRGQPQHF

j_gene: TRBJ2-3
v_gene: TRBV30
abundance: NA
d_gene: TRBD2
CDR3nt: TGTGCCTGGAGTGAGGGGACTAGCGGGTCGAGCACAGATACGCAGTATTTT
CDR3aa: CAWSEGTSGSSTDTQYF

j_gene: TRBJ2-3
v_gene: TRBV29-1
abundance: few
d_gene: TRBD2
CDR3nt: TGCAGCGTTGAAGACGGTACGAGCGGGGGGGCAGATACGCAGTATTTT
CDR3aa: CSVEDGTSGGADTQYF

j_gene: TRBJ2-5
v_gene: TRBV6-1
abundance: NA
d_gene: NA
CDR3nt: TGTGCCAGCCATAGAACGGGGAGCCAAGAGACCCAGTACTTC
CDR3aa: CASHRTGSQETQYF

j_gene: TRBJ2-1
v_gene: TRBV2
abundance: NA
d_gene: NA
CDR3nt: TGTGCCAGCAGTGAAGATGGGGGGGCACCCTACAATGAGCAGTTCTTC
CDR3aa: CASSEDGGAPYNEQFF